The sequence of this TCR beta chain was determined in a study of cytomegalovirus exposure and HLA in healthy donors. For the study at large: Findings of an earlier analysis included about 120 million unique TCR beta sequences from 170 million or so T cells.

Likely unrecorded immune exposures existed in these nominally healthy donors. Findings and limits, study-wide: Cytomegalovirus association was listed for around 170 TCR beta chains.

CDR3 length: 17 residues. The trim removed 4 bases at V and 3 bases at J, leaving 5 bases unmatched. Primers for the PCR totalled 60 Vbeta and 13 Jbeta. Clones were sequenced by immunoSEQ multiplex PCR, and TCRdb holds only the in-frame ones, with some missing. The table has roughly 100,000 clones, around three quarters seen once. Regarding this clone: Its matching antigen is unknown.

The sample consisted of PBMCs. This TCR derives from a man aged 50-59 years in good health and CMV-seropositive. The V call is TRBV23-1, the J call TRBJ2-1; 14 bases are shared with TRBD2. TRBV23-1 is placed among ORFs of uncertain function. This chain's CDR3 is CASSPGLAGEYYNEQFF. CDR3 nucleotide sequence: TGCGCCAGCAGTCCGGGACTAGCGGGAGAATACTACAATGAGCAGTTCTTC.